This T cell receptor beta chain was identified during a study of OX40 agonist ivuxolimab in advanced cancers. Across the study: Participants, 82.7% male, averaged roughly 59 years of age, ranging from roughly 20 to 79.

Study outcomes and limitations: Antigen specificity remained undetermined for the expanded peripheral T cells. It was also the case that some nonresponders had low normalized T-cell clonal expansion.

The method was immunoSEQ multiplex PCR; TCRdb's version includes in-frame clones alone and lacks a portion of them. The repertoire has 37,000 or so clones, around 86% of them found once; the top ten carry 2% to 3%. V lost 6 bases to trimming and J lost 4 bases; unmatched junction nucleotides: 7. CDR1 is SGHNT and CDR2 is YENEEA in the germline V gene. There are 14 residues in the CDR3. With baseline, cycle 4 day 1, and cycle 7 day 1 as timepoints, blood was sampled. This clone was seen a single time. The antigen is undetermined. The receptor's source is an adult with an advanced solid tumor such as melanoma, head and neck, liver or kidney cancer. Sequenced here: CD4+ or CD8+ T cells sorted from blood, sampled in a trial of the OX40 agonist ivuxolimab. This chain connects TRBV11-3 to TRBJ1-2, with TRBD1 matching over 8 bases. CDR3 sequence reads: CASRAGTGVYGYTF. The CDR3 nucleotides are TGTGCCAGCAGGGCCGGGACAGGCGTCTATGGCTACACCTTC. Full variable domain (rest looked up from reference TRBV11-3 and TRBJ1-2): EAGVVQSPRYKIIEKKQPVAFWCNPISGHNTLYWYLQNLGQGPELLIRYENEEAVDDSQLPKDRFSAERLKGVDSTLKIQPAELGDSAVYLCASRAGTGVYGYTFGSGTRLTVV.